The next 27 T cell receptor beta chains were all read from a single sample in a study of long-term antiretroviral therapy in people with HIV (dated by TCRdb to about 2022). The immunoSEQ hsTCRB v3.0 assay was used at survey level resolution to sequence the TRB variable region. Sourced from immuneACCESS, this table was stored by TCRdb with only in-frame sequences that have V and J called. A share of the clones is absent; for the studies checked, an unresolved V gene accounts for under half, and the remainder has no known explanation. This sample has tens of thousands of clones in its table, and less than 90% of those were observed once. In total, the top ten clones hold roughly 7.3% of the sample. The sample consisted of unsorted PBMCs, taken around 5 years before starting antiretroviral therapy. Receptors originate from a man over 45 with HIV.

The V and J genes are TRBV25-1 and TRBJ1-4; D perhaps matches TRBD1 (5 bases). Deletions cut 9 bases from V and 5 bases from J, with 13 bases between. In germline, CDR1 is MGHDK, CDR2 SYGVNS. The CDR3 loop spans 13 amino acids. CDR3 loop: CASRTMANEKLFF. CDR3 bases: TGTGCCAGTAGGACAATGGCGAATGAAAAACTGTTTTTT.

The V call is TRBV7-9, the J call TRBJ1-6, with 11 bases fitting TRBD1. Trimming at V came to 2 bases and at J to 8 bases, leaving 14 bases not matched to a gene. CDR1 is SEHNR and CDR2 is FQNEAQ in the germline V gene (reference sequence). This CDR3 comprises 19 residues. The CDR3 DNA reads TGTGCCAGCAGCTTAAGAGGAGGGGGGGACAGGGGGTCCCATTCACCCCTCCACTTT. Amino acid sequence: CASSLRGGGDRGSHSPLHF. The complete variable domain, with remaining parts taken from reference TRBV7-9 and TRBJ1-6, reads DTGVSQNPRHKITKRGQNVTFRCDPISEHNRLYWYRQTLGQGPEFLTYFQNEAQLEKSRLLSDRFSAERPKGSFSTLEIQRTEQGDSAMYLCASSLRGGGDRGSHSPLHFGNGTRLTVT.

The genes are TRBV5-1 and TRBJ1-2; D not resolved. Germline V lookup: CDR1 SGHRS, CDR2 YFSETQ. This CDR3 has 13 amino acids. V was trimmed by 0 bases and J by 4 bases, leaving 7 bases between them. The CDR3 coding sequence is TGCGCCAGCAGCTTGGGGGGAATCTATGGCTACACCTTC. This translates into CASSLGGIYGYTF.

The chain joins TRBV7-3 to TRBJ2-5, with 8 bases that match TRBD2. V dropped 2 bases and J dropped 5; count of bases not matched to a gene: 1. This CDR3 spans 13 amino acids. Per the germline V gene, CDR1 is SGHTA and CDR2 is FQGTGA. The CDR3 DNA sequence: TGTGCCAGCAGCTTATCGGGGGGGGAGACCCAGTACTTC. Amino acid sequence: CASSLSGGETQYF. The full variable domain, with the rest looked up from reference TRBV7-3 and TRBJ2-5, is GAGVSQTPSNKVTEKGKYVELRCDPISGHTALYWYRQSLGQGPEFLIYFQGTGAADDSGLPNDRFFAVRPEGSVSTLKIQRTERGDSAVYLCASSLSGGETQYFGPGTRLLVL.

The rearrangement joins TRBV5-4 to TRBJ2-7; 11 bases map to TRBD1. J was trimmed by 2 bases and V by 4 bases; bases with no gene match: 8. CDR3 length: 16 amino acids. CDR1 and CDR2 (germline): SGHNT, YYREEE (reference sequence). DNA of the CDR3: TGTGCCAGCAGCAATGATCCGGGACAGGGGGCCTACGAGCAGTACTTC. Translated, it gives CASSNDPGQGAYEQYF.

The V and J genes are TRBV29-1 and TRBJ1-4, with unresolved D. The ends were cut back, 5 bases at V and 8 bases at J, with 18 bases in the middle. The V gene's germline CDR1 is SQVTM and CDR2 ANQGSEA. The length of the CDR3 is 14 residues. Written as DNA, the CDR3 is TGCAGCGTTACGACCGGGCAATTATGGGAAAAACTGTTTTTT. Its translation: CSVTTGQLWEKLFF.

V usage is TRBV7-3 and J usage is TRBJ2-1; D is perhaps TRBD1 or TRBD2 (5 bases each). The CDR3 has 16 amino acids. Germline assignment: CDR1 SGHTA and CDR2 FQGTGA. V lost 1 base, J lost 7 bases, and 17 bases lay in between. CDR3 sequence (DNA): TGTGCCAGCAGCTTAATGGGGGTAGGGGTACCGAATGAGCAGTTCTTC. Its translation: CASSLMGVGVPNEQFF.

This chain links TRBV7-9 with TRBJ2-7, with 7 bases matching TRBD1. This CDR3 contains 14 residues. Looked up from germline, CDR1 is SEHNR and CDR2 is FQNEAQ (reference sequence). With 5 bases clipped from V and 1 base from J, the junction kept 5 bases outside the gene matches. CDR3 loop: CASSREGASYEQYF. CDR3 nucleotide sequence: TGTGCCAGCAGCCGTGAGGGGGCATCCTACGAGCAGTACTTC.

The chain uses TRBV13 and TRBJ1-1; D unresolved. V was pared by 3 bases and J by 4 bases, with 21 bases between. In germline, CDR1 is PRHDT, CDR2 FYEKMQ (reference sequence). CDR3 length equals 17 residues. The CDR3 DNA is TGTGCCAGCAGCTTCAATCGGCCCCTGGTTCCGGGCACTGAAGCTTTCTTT. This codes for CASSFNRPLVPGTEAFF.

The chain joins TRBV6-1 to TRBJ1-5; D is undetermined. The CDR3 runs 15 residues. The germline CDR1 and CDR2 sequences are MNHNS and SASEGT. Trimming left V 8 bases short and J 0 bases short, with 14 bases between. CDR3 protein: CASGVWGYSNQPQHF. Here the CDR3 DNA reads TGTGCCAGCGGGGTTTGGGGATATAGCAATCAGCCCCAGCATTTT.

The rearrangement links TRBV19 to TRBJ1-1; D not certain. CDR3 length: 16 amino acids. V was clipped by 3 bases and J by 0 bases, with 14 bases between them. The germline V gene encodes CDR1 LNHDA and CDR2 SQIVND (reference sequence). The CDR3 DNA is TGTGCCAGTAGTATCCGGGCCACCCACATGAACACTGAAGCTTTCTTT. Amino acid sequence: CASSIRATHMNTEAFF.

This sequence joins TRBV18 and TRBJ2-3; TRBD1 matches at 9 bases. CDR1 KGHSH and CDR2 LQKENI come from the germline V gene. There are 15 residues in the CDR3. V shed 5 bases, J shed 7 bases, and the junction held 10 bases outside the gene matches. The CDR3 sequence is CASSTTGGRDHTQYF. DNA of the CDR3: TGTGCCAGCTCAACTACAGGGGGCCGGGACCATACGCAGTATTTT.

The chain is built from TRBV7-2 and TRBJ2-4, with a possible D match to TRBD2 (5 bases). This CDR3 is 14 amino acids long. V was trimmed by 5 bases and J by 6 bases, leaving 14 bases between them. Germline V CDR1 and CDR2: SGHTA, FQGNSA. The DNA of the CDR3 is TGTGCCAGCAGCCGGATGGGAGCCCGAAACATTCAGTACTTC. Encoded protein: CASSRMGARNIQYF. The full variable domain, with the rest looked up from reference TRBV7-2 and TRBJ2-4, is GAGVSQSPSNKVTEKGKDVELRCDPISGHTALYWYRQSLGQGLEFLIYFQGNSAPDKSGLPSDRFSAERTGGSVSTLTIQRTQQEDSAVYLCASSRMGARNIQYFGAGTRLSVL.

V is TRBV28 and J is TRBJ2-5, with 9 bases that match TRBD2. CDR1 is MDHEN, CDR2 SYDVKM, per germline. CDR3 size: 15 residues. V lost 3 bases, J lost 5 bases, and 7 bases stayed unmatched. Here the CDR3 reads CASSFSRGGLETQYF. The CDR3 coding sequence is TGTGCCAGCAGTTTCTCGCGGGGGGGCCTCGAGACCCAGTACTTC.

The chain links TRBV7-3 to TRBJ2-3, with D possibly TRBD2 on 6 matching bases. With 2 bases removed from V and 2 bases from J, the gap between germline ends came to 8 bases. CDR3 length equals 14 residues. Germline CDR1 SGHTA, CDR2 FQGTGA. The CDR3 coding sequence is TGTGCCAGCAGCTTAGCGGGGTTCACAGATACGCAGTATTTT. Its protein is CASSLAGFTDTQYF.

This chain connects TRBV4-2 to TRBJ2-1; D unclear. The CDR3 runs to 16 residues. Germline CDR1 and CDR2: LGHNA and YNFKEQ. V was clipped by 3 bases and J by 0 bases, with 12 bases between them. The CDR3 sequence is CASSQRAFNSYNEQFF. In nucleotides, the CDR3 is TGTGCCAGCAGCCAGAGAGCGTTCAACTCCTACAATGAGCAGTTCTTC.

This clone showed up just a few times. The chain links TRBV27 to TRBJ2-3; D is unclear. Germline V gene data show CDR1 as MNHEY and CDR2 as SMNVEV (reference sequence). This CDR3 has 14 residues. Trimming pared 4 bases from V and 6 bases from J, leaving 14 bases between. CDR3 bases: TGTGCCAGCAGTTCACCCCGCCTCGGGGATACGCAGTATTTT. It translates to CASSSPRLGDTQYF.

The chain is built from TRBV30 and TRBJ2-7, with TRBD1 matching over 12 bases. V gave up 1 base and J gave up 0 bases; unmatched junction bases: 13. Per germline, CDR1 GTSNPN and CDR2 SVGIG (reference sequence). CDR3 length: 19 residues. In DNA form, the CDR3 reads TGTGCCTGGAGTGCGATTCCGGGACAGGGGGCAGAGGGCTCCTACGAGCAGTACTTC. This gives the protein CAWSAIPGQGAEGSYEQYF.

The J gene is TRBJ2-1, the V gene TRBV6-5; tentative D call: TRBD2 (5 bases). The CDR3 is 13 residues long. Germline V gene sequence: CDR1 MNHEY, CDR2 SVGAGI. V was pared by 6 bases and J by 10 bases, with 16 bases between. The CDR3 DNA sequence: TGTGCCAGCAGCCTCAGGAGGAGCGGCGAGCAGTTCTTC. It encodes CASSLRRSGEQFF.

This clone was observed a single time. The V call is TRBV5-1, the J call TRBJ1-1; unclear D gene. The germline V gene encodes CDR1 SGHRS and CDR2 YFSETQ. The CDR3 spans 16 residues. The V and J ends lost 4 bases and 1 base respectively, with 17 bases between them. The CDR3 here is CASSPGSLLQNTEAFF. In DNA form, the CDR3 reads TGCGCCAGCAGCCCCGGGAGCCTACTACAGAACACTGAAGCTTTCTTT.

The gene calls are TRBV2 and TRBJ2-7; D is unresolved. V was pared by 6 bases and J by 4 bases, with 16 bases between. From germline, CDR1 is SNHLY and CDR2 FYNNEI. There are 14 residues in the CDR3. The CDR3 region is CASSDPTFAYEQYF. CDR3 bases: TGTGCCAGCAGCGATCCGACGTTCGCGTACGAGCAGTACTTC.

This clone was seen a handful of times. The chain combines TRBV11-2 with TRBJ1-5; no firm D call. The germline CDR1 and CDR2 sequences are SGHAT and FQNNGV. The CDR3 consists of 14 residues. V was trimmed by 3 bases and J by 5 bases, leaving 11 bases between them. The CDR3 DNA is TGTGCCAGCAGCTTCTCAGGACCGGATCAGCCCCAGCATTTT. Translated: CASSFSGPDQPQHF.

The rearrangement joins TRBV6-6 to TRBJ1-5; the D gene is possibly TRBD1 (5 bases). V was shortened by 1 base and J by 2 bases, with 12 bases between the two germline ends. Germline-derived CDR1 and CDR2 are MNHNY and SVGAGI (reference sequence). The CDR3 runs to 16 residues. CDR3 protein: CASSYLGVLGNQPQHF. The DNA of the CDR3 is TGTGCCAGCAGTTACTTGGGGGTTCTAGGCAATCAGCCCCAGCATTTT.

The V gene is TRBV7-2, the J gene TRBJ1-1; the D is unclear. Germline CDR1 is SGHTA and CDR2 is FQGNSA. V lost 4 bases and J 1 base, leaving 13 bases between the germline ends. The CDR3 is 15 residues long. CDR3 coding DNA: TGTGCCAGCAGCTCTCTCGGCCTTTCGAACACTGAAGCTTTCTTT. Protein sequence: CASSSLGLSNTEAFF.

The CDR3 DNA is TGCGCCAGCAAATCACAGACGAACACTGAAGCTTTCTTT. This sequence encodes CASKSQTNTEAFF. The chain is built from TRBV5-1 and TRBJ1-1; D uncertain. The CDR3 sequence is 13 residues long. From germline, CDR1 is SGHRS and CDR2 YFSETQ. The V end lost 6 bases, the J end lost 1 base, and 10 bases lay between the germline ends.

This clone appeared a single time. The CDR3 spells CAINGPGGYEQYF. The CDR3 region has the DNA TGTGCCATCAATGGACCAGGGGGATACGAGCAGTACTTC. The chain recombines TRBV10-3 with TRBJ2-7; 7 bases are shared with TRBD1. Germline values: CDR1 ENHRY, CDR2 SYGVKD. CDR3 length: 13 residues. V dropped 7 bases and J dropped 4; count of bases not matched to a gene: 7.

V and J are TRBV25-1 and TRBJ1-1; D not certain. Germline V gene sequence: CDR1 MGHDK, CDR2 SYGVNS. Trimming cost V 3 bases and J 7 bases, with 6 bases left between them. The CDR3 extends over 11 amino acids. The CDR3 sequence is CASSDRFEAFF. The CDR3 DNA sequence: TGTGCCAGCAGTGACAGGTTTGAAGCTTTCTTT.